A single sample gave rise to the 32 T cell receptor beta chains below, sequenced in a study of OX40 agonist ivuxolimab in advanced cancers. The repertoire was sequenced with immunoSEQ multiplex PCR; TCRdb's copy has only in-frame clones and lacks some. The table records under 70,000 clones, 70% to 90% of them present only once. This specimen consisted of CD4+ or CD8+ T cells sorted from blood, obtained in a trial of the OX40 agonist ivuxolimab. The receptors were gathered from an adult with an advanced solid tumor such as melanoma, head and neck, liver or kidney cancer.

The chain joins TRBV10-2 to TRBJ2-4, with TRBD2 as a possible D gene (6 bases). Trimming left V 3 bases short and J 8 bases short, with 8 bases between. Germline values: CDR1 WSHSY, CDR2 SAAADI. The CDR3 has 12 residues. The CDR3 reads CASSDPGDIQYF. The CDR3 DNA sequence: TGCGCCAGCAGTGACCCGGGGGACATTCAGTACTTC.

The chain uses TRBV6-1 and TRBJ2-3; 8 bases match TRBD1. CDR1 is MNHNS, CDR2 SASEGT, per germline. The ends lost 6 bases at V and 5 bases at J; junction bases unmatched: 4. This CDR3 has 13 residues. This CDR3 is CASRDRAVDTQYF. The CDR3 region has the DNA TGTGCCAGCAGGGACAGGGCGGTAGATACGCAGTATTTT.

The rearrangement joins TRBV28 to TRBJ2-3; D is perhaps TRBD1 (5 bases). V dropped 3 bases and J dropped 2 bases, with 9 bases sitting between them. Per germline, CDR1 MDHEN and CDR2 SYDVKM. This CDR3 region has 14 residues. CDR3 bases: TGTGCCAGCAGTTTGGGGCCCAACACAGATACGCAGTATTTT. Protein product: CASSLGPNTDTQYF.

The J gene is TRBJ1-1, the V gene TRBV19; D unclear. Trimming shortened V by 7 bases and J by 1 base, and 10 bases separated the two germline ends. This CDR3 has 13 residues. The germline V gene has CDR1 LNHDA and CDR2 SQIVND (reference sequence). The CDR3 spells CASTRTGNTEAFF. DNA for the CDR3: TGTGCCAGTACCAGAACTGGGAACACTGAAGCTTTCTTT. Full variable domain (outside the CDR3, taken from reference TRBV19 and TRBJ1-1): DGGITQSPKYLFRKEGQNVTLSCEQNLNHDAMYWYRQDPGQGLRLIYYSQIVNDFQKGDIAEGYSVSREKKESFPLTVTSAQKNPTAFYLCASTRTGNTEAFFGQGTRLTVV.

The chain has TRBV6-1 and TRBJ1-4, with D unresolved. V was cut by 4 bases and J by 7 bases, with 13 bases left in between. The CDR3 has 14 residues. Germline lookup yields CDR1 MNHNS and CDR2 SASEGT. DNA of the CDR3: TGTGCCAGCAGTGGACACCCAAGGACTGAAAAACTGTTTTTT. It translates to CASSGHPRTEKLFF.

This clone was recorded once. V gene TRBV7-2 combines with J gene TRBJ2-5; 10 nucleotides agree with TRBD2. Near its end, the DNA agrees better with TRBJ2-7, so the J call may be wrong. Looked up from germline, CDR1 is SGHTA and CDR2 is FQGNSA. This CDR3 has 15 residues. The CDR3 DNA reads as TGTGCCAGCAGCCCCCTAGCGGGAGTAACCTACGAGCAGTACTTC. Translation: CASSPLAGVTYEQYF.

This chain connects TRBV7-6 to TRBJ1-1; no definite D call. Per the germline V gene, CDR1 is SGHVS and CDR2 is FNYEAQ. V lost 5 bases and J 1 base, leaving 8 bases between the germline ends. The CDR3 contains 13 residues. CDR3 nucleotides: TGTGCCAGCAGCCGTGACTGGAACACTGAAGCTTTCTTT. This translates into CASSRDWNTEAFF.

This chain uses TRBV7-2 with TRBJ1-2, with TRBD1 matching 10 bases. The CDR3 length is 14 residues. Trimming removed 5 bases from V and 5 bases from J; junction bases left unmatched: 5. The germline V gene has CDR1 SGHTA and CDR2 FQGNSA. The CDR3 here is CASSPDRGRYGYTF. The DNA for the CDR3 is TGTGCCAGCAGCCCAGACAGGGGGCGGTATGGCTACACCTTC.

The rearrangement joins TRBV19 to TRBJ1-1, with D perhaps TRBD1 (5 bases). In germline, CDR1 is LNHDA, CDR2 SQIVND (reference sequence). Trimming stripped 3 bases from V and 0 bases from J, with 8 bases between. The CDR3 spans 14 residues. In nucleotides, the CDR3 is TGTGCCAGTAGTATTGAAGGGGTGAACACTGAAGCTTTCTTT. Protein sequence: CASSIEGVNTEAFF.

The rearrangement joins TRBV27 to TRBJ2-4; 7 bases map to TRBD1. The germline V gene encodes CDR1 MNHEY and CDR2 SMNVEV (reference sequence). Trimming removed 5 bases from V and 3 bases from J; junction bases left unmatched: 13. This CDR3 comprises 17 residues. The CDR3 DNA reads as TGTGCCAGCAGTCCACCGGGACAGTGGTTAGGCAAAAACATTCAGTACTTC. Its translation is CASSPPGQWLGKNIQYF.

The CDR3 spells CASSLGKQSYEQYF. In DNA form, the CDR3 reads TGTGCCAGCAGCTTGGGTAAACAGTCCTACGAGCAGTACTTC. This chain uses TRBV5-4 with TRBJ2-7; no clear D. Trimming left V 0 bases short and J 1 base short, with 8 bases between. The CDR3 has 14 residues. Germline V gene lookup returns CDR1 SGHNT and CDR2 YYREEE (reference sequence).

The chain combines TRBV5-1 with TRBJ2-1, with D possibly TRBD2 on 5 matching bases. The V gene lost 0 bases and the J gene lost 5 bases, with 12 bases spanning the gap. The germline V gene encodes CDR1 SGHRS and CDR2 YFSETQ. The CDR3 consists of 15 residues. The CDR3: CASSLEGSVNNEQFF. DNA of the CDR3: TGCGCCAGCAGCTTGGAAGGGAGCGTAAACAATGAGCAGTTCTTC.

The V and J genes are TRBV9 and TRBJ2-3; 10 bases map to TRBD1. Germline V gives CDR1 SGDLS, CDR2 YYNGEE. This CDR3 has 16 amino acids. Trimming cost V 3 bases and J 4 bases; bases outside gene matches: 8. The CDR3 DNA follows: TGTGCCAGCAGCGGACGGACAGGGGGGGTGGCAGATACGCAGTATTTT. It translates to CASSGRTGGVADTQYF.

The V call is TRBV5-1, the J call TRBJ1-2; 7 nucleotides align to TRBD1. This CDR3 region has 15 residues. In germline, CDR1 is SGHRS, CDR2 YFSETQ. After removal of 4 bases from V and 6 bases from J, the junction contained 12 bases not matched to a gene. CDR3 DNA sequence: TGCGCCAGCAGCATAAACTTGGGACAGCGGAATGGCTACACCTTC. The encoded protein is CASSINLGQRNGYTF.

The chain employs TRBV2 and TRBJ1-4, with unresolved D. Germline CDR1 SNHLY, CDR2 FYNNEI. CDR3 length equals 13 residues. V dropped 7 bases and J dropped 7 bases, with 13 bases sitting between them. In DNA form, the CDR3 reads TGTGCCAGCACTGACCTAGAGGGTGAAAAACTGTTTTTT. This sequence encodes CASTDLEGEKLFF.

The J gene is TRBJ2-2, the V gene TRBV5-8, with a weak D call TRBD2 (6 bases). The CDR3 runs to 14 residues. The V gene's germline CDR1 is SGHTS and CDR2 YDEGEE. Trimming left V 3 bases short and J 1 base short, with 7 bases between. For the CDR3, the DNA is TGTGCCAGCAGCTCGGGACTGAACACCGGGGAGCTGTTTTTT. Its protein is CASSSGLNTGELFF.

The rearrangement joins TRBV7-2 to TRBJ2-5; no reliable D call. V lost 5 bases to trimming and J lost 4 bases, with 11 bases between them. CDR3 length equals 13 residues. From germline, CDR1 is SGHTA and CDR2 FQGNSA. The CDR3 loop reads CASSASYPETQYF. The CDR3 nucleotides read TGTGCCAGCAGCGCCTCATATCCAGAGACCCAGTACTTC.

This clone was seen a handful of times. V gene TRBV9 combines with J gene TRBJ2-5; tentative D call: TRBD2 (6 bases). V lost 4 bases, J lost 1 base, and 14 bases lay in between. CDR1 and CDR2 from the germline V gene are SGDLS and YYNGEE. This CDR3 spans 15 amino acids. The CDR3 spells CASSTRGGAQETQYF. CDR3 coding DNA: TGTGCCAGCAGCACCCGAGGCGGGGCCCAAGAGACCCAGTACTTC.

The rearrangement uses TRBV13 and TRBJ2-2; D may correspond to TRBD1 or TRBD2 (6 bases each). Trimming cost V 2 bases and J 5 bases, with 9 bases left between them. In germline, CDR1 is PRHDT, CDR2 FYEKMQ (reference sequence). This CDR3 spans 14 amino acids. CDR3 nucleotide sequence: TGTGCCAGCAGCTTACAGGGGAGGACCGGGGAGCTGTTTTTT. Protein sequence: CASSLQGRTGELFF.

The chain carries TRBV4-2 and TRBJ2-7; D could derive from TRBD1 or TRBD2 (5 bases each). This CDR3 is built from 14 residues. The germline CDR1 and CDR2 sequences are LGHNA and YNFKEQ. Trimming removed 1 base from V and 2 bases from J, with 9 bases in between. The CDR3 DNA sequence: TGTGCCAGCAGCCAAGTCGGGACCACCTACGAGCAGTACTTC. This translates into CASSQVGTTYEQYF.

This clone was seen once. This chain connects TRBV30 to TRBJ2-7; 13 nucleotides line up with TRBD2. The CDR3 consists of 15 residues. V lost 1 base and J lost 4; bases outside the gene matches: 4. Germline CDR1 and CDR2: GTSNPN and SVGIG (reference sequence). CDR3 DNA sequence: TGTGCCTGGAGTGCCGGACTAGCGGGGGAGTACGAGCAGTACTTC. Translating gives CAWSAGLAGEYEQYF.

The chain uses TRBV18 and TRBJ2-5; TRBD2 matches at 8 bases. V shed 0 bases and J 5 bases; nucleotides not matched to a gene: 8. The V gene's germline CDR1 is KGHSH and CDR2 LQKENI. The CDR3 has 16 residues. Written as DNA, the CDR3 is TGTGCCAGCTCACCACCGCGACTAGCGTATAGCGAGACCCAGTACTTC. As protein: CASSPPRLAYSETQYF. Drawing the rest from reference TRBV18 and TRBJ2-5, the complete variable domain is NAGVMQNPRHLVRRRGQEARLRCSPMKGHSHVYWYRQLPEEGLKFMVYLQKENIIDESGMPKERFSAEFPKEGPSILRIQQVVRGDSAAYFCASSPPRLAYSETQYFGPGTRLLVL.

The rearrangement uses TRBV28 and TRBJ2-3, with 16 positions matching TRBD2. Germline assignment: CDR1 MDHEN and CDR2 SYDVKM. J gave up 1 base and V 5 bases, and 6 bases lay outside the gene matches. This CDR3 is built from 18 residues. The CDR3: CASSPGLAGGPGTDTQYF. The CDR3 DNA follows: TGTGCCAGCAGTCCGGGACTAGCGGGAGGGCCGGGCACAGATACGCAGTATTTT.

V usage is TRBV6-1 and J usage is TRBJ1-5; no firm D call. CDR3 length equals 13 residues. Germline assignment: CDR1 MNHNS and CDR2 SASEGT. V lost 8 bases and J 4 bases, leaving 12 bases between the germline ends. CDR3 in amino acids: CASAMGDNQPQHF. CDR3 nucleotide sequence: TGTGCCAGCGCCATGGGCGATAATCAGCCCCAGCATTTT.

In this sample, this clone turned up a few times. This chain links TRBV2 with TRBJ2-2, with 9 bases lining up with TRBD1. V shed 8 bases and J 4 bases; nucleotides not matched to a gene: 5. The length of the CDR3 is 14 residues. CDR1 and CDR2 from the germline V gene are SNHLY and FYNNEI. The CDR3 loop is CASRGTGFTGELFF. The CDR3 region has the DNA TGTGCCAGCCGTGGGACAGGGTTCACCGGGGAGCTGTTTTTT.

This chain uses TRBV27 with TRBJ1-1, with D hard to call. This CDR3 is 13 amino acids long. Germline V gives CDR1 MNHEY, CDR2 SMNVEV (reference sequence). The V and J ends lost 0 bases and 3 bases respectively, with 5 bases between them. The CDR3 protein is CASSLSLHTEAFF. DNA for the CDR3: TGTGCCAGCAGTTTATCCCTTCACACTGAAGCTTTCTTT.

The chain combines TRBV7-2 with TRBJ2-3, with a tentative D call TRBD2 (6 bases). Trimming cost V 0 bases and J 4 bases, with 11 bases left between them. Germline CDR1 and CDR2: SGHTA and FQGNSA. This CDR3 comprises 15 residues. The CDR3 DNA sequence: TGTGCCAGCAGCTTAGCCTGGGGGGTAGCAGATACGCAGTATTTT. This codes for CASSLAWGVADTQYF.

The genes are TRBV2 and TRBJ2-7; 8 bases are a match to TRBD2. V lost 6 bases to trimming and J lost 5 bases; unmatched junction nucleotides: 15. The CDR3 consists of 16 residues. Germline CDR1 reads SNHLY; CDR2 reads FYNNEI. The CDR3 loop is CASRSRGGRFVNEQYF. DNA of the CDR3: TGTGCCAGCAGATCCCGGGGGGGGCGCTTTGTCAACGAGCAGTACTTC.

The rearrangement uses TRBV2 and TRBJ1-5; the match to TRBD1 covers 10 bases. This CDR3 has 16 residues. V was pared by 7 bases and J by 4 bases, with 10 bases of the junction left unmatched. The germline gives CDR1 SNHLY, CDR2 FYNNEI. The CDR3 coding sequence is TGTGCCAGCACCTCGGACAGGGGGGCTTTTAATCAGCCCCAGCATTTT. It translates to CASTSDRGAFNQPQHF.

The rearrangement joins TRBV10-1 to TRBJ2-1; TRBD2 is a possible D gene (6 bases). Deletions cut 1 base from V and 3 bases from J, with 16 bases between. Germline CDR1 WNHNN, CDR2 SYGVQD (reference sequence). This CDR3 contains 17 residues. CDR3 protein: CASSEYGGTPNYNEQFF. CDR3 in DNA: TGCGCCAGCAGTGAGTACGGCGGGACGCCCAACTACAATGAGCAGTTCTTC.

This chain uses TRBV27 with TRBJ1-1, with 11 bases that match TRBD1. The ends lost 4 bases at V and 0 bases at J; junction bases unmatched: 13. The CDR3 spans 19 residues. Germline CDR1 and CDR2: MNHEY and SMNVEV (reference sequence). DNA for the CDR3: TGTGCCAGCAGTTCCCGATCCGGGACAGGGGGTTCCATGAACACTGAAGCTTTCTTT. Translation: CASSSRSGTGGSMNTEAFF.

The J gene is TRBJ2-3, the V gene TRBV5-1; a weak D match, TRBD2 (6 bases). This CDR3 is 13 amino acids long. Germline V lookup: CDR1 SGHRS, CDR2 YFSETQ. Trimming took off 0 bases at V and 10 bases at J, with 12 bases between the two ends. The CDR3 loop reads CASSLETGTPQYF. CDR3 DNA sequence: TGCGCCAGCAGCTTGGAGACCGGGACTCCGCAGTATTTT.